The TCR beta chain described here comes from a study of shared clonotypes between healthy human individuals. The CDR3 sequence is 18 residues long. Germline V gene data show CDR1 as SGHKS and CDR2 as YYEKEE (reference sequence). Between the trimmed V and J ends, which lost 2 bases and 3 bases, there was a span of 20 bases. The data were produced by immunoSEQ multiplex PCR, yet TCRdb's version contains in-frame clones alone and is incomplete. The sample contains some 2,500,000 clones, under 95% of which appear only once. Study-level points and caveats: Naive subsets typically showed greater estimated richness than memory subsets.

Comment on this clone: Its target is unknown.

Sequencing used naive CD4+ T cells from PBMCs. The subset: CD45RA+ positively selected. The receptor comes from a man aged 18 to 35 in good health. Some clones in this sample may be carry-over from other donors' samples. The genes are TRBV5-5 and TRBJ2-2, with D tentatively TRBD1 or TRBD2 (6 bases each). This CDR3 is CASSLLVLGRGDTGELFF. CDR3 nucleotides: TGTGCCAGCAGCTTACTTGTGTTGGGAAGGGGGGACACCGGGGAGCTGTTTTTT. Supplemented by reference TRBV5-5 and TRBJ2-2, the full variable domain reads DAGVTQSPTHLIKTRGQQVTLRCSPISGHKSVSWYQQVLGQGPQFIFQYYEKEERGRGNFPDRFSARQFPNYSSELNVNALLLGDSALYLCASSLLVLGRGDTGELFFGEGSRLTVL.